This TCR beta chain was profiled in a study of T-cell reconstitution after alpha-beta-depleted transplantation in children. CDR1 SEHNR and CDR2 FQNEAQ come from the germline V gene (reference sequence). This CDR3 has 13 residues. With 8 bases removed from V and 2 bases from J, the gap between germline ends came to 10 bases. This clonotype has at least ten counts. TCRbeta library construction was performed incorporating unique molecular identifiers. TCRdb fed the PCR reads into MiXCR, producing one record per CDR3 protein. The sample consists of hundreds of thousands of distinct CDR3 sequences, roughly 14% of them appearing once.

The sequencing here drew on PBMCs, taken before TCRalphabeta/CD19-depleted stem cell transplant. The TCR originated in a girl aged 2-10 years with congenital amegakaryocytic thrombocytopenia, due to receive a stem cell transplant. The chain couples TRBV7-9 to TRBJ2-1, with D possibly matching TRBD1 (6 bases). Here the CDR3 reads CASFGDTYNEQFF. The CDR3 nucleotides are TGTGCCAGCTTCGGGGACACCTACAATGAGCAGTTCTTC.